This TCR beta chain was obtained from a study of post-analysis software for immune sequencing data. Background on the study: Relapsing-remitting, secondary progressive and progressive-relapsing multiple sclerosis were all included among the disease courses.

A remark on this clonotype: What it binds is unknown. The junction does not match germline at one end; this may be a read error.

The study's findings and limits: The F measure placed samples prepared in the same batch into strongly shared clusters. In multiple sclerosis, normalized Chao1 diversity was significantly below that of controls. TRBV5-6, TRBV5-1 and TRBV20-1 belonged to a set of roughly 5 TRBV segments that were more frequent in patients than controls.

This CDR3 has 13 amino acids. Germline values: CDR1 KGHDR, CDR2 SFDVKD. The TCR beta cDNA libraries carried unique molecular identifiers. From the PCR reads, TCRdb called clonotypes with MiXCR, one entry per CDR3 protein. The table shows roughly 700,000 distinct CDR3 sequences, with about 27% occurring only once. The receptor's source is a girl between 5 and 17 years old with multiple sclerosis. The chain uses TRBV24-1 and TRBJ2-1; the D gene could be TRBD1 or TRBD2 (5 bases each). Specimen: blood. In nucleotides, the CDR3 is TGTGCCACCGGTGAGGGACCTCCTACTGAGCAGTTCTTC. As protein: CATGEGPPTEQFF.